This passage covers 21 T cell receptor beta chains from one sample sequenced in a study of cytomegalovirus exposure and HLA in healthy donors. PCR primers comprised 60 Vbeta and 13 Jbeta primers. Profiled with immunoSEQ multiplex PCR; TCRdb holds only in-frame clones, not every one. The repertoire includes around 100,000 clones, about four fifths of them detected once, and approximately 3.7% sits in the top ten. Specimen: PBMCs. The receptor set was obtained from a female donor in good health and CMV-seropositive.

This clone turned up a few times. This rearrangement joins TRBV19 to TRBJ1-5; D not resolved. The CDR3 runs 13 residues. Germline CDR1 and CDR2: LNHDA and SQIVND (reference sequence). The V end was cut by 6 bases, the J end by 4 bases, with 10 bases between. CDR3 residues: CASSPTTNQPQHF. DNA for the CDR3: TGTGCCAGTAGCCCCACCACAAATCAGCCCCAGCATTTT.

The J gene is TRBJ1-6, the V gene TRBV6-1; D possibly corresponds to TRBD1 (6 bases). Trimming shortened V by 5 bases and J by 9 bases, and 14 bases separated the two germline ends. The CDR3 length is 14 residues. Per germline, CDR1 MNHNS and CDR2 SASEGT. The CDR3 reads CASSSLAGVSPLHF. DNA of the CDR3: TGTGCCAGCAGTTCTTTGGCAGGGGTTTCACCCCTCCACTTT.

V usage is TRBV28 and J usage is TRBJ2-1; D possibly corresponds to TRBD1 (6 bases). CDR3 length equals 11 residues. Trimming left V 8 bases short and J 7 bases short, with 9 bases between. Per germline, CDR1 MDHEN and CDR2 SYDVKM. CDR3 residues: CASEGGNEQFF. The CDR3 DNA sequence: TGTGCCAGCGAAGGGGGTAATGAGCAGTTCTTC.

The CDR3 DNA follows: TGTGCCAGCACCCTACATAGACTAGCGGGCACACAAGAGACCCAGTACTTC. Translated: CASTLHRLAGTQETQYF. The genes are TRBV2 and TRBJ2-5; 10 bases fit TRBD2. The CDR3 spans 17 residues. Trimming cost V 7 bases and J 2 bases; bases outside gene matches: 13. Germline lookup yields CDR1 SNHLY and CDR2 FYNNEI.

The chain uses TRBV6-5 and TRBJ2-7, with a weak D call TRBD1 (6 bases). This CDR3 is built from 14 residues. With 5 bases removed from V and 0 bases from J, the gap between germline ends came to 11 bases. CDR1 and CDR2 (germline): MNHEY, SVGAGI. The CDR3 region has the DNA TGTGCCAGCAGTCTACAGGGATACTCCTACGAGCAGTACTTC. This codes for CASSLQGYSYEQYF.

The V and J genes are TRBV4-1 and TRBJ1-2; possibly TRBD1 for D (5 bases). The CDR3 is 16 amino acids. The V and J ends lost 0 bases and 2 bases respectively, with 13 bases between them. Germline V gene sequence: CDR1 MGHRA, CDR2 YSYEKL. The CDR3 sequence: CASSQEGQGFNYGYTF. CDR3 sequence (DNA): TGCGCCAGCAGCCAAGAGGGGCAGGGCTTCAACTATGGCTACACCTTC.

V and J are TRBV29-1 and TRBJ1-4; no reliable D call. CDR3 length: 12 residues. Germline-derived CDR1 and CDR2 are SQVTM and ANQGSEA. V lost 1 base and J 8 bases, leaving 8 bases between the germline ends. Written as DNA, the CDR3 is TGCAGCGTTGAAGGCCTATCCGAAAAACTGTTTTTT. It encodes CSVEGLSEKLFF. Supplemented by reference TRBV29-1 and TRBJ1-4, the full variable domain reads SAVISQKPSRDICQRGTSLTIQCQVDSQVTMMFWYRQQPGQSLTLIATANQGSEATYESGFVIDKFPISRPNLTFSTLTVSNMSPEDSSIYLCSVEGLSEKLFFGSGTQLSVL.

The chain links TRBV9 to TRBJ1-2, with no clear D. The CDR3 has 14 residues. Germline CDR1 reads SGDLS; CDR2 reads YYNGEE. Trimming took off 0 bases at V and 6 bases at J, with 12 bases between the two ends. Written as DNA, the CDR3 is TGTGCCAGCAGCGTAGATAACACGATACATGGCTACACCTTC. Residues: CASSVDNTIHGYTF.

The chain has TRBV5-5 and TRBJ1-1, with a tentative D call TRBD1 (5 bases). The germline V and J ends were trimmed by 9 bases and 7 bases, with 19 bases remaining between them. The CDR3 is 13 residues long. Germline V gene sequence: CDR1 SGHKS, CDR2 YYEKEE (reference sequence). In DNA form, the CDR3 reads TGTGCCACCTCGAGCTCGGGACTTATTGAAGCTTTCTTT. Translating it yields CATSSSGLIEAFF.

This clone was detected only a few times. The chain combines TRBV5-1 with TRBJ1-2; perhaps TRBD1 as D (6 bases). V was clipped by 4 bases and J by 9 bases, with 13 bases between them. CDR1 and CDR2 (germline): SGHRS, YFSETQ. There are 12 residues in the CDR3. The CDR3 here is CASSPTGNRYTF. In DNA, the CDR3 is TGCGCCAGCAGCCCGACAGGCAACCGCTACACCTTC.

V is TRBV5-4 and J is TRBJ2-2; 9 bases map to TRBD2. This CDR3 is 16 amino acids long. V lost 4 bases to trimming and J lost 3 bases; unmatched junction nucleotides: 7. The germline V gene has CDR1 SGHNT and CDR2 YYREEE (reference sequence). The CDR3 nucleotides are TGTGCCAGCAGCAAGGACTTAGCGGGAGACACCGGGGAGCTGTTTTTT. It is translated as CASSKDLAGDTGELFF.

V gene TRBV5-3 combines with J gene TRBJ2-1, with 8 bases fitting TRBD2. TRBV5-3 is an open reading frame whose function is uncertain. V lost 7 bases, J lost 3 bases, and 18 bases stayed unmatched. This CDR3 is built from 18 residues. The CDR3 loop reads CARSGSGRDGSYYNEQFF. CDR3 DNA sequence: TGTGCCAGATCTGGCAGCGGGAGAGACGGGTCGTACTACAATGAGCAGTTCTTC.

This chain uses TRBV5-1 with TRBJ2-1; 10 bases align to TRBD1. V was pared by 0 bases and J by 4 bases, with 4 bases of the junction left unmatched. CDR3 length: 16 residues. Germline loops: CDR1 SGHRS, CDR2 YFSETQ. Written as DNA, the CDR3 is TGCGCCAGCAGCTTGGGGGACAGGGGCCTTTACAATGAGCAGTTCTTC. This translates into CASSLGDRGLYNEQFF.

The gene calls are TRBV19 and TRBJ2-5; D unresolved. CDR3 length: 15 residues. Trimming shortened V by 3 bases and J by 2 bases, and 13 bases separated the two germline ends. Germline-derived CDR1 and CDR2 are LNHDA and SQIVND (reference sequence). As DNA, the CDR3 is TGTGCCAGTAGTATTTCTCCTACGCCTCAAGAGACCCAGTACTTC. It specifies CASSISPTPQETQYF.

The CDR3 sequence is CASSYSGGQGGYTF. The CDR3 DNA reads TGTGCCAGCAGTTACTCCGGGGGGCAGGGAGGCTACACCTTC. The chain recombines TRBV6-5 with TRBJ1-2; tentatively, D is TRBD1 (6 bases). Per the germline V gene, CDR1 is MNHEY and CDR2 is SVGAGI. The length of the CDR3 is 14 residues. V lost 0 bases and J lost 8, with 13 bases in between.

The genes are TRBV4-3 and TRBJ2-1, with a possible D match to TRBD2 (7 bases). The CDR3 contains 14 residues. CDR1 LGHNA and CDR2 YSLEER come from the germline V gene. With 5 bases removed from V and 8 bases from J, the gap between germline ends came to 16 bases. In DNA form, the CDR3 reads TGCGCCAGCAGCTCTCACACGGGGGGCGATGAGCAGTTCTTC. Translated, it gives CASSSHTGGDEQFF.

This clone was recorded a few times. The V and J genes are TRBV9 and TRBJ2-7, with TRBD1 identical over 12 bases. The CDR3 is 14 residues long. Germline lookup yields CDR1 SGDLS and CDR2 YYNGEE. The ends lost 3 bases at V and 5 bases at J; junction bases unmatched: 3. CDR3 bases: TGTGCCAGCAGCGCCGGGACAGGGGGCAACGAGCAGTACTTC. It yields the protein CASSAGTGGNEQYF.

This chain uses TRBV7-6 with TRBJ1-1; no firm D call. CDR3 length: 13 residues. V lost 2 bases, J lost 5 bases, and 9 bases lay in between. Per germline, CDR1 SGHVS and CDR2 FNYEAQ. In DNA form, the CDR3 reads TGTGCCAGCAGCTTATCAGGAAATACTGAAGCTTTCTTT. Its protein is CASSLSGNTEAFF.

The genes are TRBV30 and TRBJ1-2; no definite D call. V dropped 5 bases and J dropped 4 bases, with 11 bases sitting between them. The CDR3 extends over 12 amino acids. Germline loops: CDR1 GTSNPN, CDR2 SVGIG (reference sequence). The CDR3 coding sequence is TGTGCCTGGGCGCCGACACTCTATGGCTACACCTTC. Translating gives CAWAPTLYGYTF.

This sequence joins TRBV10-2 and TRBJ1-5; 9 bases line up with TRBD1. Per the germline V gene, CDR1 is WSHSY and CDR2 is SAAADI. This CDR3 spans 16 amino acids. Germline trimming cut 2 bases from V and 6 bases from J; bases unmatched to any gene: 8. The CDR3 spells CASSEIPGQGRQPQHF. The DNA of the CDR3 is TGCGCCAGCAGTGAGATTCCGGGACAGGGACGTCAGCCCCAGCATTTT.

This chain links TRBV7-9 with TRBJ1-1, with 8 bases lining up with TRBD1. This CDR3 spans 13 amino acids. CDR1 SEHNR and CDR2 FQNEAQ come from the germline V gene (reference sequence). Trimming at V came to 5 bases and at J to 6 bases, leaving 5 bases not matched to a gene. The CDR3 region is CASSLGQGSEAFF. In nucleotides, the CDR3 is TGTGCCAGCAGCCTAGGACAGGGTTCTGAAGCTTTCTTT. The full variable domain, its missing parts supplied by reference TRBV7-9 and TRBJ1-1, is DTGVSQNPRHKITKRGQNVTFRCDPISEHNRLYWYRQTLGQGPEFLTYFQNEAQLEKSRLLSDRFSAERPKGSFSTLEIQRTEQGDSAMYLCASSLGQGSEAFFGQGTRLTVV.